This TCR beta chain was identified in a study of CD8 T cells in ankylosing spondylitis. The TCR beta libraries were generated through quantitative 5'-RACE incorporating molecular barcodes. TCRdb fed the 5' RACE reads into MiXCR, producing one record per CDR3 protein. The sample has roughly 490,000 distinct CDR3 sequences, about 5.4% seen once. Points from the study as a whole: What appeared characteristic of ankylosing spondylitis blood was a TCR beta motif of fewer than ten highly homologous variants. Disease-associated clones were reportedly significantly overrepresented in matched ankylosing spondylitis synovial fluid.

This clonotype came up many times. The antigen remains undetermined. The germline V and J ends were trimmed by 8 bases and 5 bases, with 17 bases remaining between them. The CDR3 length is 14 residues. This chain joins TRBV12-3 or TRBV12-4 and TRBJ2-3, with D possibly TRBD2 on 7 matching bases. This clonotype originated in a male donor with ankylosing spondylitis. The sample comprised blood, either unsorted or a sorted T cell fraction (not recorded which). Here the CDR3 reads CASCLWGGQDTQYF. The DNA for the CDR3 is TGTGCCAGCTGCCTATGGGGGGGGCAAGATACGCAGTATTTT.